This T cell receptor (beta chain) was recovered during a study of blood T cells in healthy people across ages. Using a J-beta primer mix together with a sample-barcoded 5' primer, a second PCR was run for 7 to 11 cycles. In TCRdb, the 5' RACE reads were re-called with MiXCR into one record per CDR3 protein. This sample carries 850,000 to 1,000,000 distinct CDR3 sequences, 51% of them seen once, and the ten largest clones take about a fifth. The CDR3 contains 13 residues. V gave up 6 bases and J gave up 5 bases; unmatched junction bases: 6. CDR1 is SGHTA, CDR2 FQGNSA, per germline. The clonotype was recovered from a woman aged 55-69 years in good health. This chain connects TRBV7-2 to TRBJ2-7; 8 nucleotides match TRBD1. The specimen was blood. CDR3 DNA: TGTGCCAGCAGATTTGACAGGGGACACGAGCAGTACTTC. Residues: CASRFDRGHEQYF.